One and the same sample provided the 5 T cell receptor beta chains below, sequenced in a study of blood T cell repertoires in COVID-19 (dated by TCRdb to the early 2020s). The protocol used for the library was the immunoSEQ multiplex PCR assay. TCRdb obtained this table from immuneACCESS and retained in-frame rearrangements with V and J assigned. These tables miss some clones; where compared with another copy, unresolved V genes account for less than half of the shortfall, and the remainder is unexplained. This sample has roughly 250,000 clones in its table, and less than 90% of those were observed once. The top ten clones comprise about 12% of the sample. Sequenced: peripheral blood. The receptors stem from a woman aged 25 to 39 with COVID-19, enrolled during active disease.

The V and J genes are TRBV30 and TRBJ2-1; D is perhaps TRBD2 (6 bases). The CDR3 loop spans 14 amino acids. Germline V gene lookup returns CDR1 GTSNPN and CDR2 SVGIG (reference sequence). The ends were cut back, 0 bases at V and 8 bases at J, with 14 bases in the middle. CDR3 in DNA: TGTGCCTGGAGTGTACTAGCTCACGAGGATGAGCAGTTCTTC. Translated, it gives CAWSVLAHEDEQFF.

The gene calls are TRBV2 and TRBJ2-5, with a possible D match to TRBD2 (6 bases). V was cut by 5 bases and J by 8 bases, with 18 bases left in between. The germline gives CDR1 SNHLY, CDR2 FYNNEI. The length of the CDR3 is 14 residues. CDR3 region: CASSFGTYLPTQYF. The CDR3, as DNA: TGTGCCAGCAGTTTTGGGACTTACCTGCCAACCCAGTACTTC.

The genes are TRBV18 and TRBJ2-7; D remains unclear. The CDR3 is 11 amino acids. The germline V and J ends were trimmed by 6 bases and 4 bases, with 7 bases remaining between them. Germline-derived CDR1 and CDR2 are KGHSH and LQKENI. CDR3 sequence: CASSPGYEQYF. The CDR3 nucleotides are TGTGCCAGCTCGCCGGGTTACGAGCAGTACTTC.

This clone has more than one count but fewer than ten. V and J are TRBV29-1 and TRBJ1-6; TRBD1 aligns across 9 bases. V lost 4 bases to trimming and J lost 9 bases; unmatched junction nucleotides: 10. Germline CDR1 and CDR2: SQVTM and ANQGSEA. The CDR3 consists of 15 residues. The chain's CDR3 is CSVAWTGERGSPLHF. CDR3 sequence (DNA): TGCAGCGTTGCCTGGACAGGGGAGCGGGGTTCACCCCTCCACTTT.

The V call is TRBV19, the J call TRBJ1-4; D might be TRBD1 (5 bases). The CDR3 spans 12 residues. V shed 5 bases and J shed 8 bases, with 9 bases lying between them. CDR1 is LNHDA and CDR2 is SQIVND in the germline V gene (reference sequence). Here the CDR3 reads CASSAGGEKLFF. In DNA, the CDR3 is TGTGCCAGTAGTGCCGGGGGGGAAAAACTGTTTTTT.